The T cell receptor (beta chain) described here comes from a study of long-term antiretroviral therapy in people with HIV. Findings and limits, study-wide: Clones that had undergone expansion before ART prevailed in the repertoire throughout all time points. The data indicate that diversity increased after ART but remained below transplant donor controls.

At least two post-ART and at least one pre-ART PBMC sample were available for each donor. In the case of this clone: Its antigen is not known.

This CDR3 has 13 residues. V lost 9 bases and J 7 bases, leaving 19 bases between the germline ends. Germline V gene data show CDR1 as SGHTA and CDR2 as FQGNSA. The assay used was immunoSEQ (version v3.0), run at survey level. Researchers set sequencing to target roughly 35,000-55,000 T-cell genomes per sample. Some clones are missing from TCRdb's copy, which holds only in-frame ones; the method was immunoSEQ multiplex PCR. Found here are about 39,000 clones, 75% to 90% of them singletons; the top ten hold 3.9%. The J gene is TRBJ2-7, the V gene TRBV7-2; D might be TRBD1 or TRBD2, each matching 5 bases. The specimen was unsorted PBMCs, collected just before starting antiretroviral therapy. The clonotype originates from a woman in her late teens or twenties with HIV. In DNA, the CDR3 is TGTGCCAGTACGGGGACCCTAGACGGGGAGCAGTACTTC. Its translation: CASTGTLDGEQYF. Drawing the rest from reference TRBV7-2 and TRBJ2-7, the complete variable domain is GAGVSQSPSNKVTEKGKDVELRCDPISGHTALYWYRQSLGQGLEFLIYFQGNSAPDKSGLPSDRFSAERTGGSVSTLTIQRTQQEDSAVYLCASTGTLDGEQYFGPGTRLTVT.